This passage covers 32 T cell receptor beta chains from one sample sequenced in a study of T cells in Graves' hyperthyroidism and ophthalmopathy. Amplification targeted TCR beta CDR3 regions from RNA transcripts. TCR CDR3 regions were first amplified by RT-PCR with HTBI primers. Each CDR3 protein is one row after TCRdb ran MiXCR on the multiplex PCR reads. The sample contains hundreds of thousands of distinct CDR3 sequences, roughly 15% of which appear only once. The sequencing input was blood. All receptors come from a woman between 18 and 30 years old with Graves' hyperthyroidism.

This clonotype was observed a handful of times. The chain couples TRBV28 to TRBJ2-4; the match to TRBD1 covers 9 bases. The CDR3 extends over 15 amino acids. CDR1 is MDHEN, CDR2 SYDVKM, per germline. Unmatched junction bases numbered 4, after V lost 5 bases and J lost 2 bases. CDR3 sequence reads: CASSGQGTTKNIQYF. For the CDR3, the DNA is TGTGCCAGCAGTGGACAGGGGACGACCAAAAACATTCAGTACTTC. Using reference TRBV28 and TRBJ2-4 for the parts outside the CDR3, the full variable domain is DVKVTQSSRYLVKRTGEKVFLECVQDMDHENMFWYRQDPGLGLRLIYFSYDVKMKEKGDIPEGYSVSREKKERFSLILESASTNQTSMYLCASSGQGTTKNIQYFGAGTRLSVL.

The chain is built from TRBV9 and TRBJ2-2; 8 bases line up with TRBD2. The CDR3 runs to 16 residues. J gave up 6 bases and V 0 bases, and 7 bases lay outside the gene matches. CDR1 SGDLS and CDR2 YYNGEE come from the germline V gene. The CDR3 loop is CASSVDGRAPAGELFF. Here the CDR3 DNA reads TGTGCCAGCAGCGTAGACGGGAGGGCGCCCGCCGGGGAGCTGTTTTTT.

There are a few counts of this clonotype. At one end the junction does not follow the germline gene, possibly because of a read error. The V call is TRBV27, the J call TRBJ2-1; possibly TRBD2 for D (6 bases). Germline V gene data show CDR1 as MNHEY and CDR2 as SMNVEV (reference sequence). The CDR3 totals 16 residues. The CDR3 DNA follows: TGTGCCAGCAGTTTTGGCCCCGCGGGGTCCTTCAATGAGCAGTTCTTC. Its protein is CASSFGPAGSFNEQFF.

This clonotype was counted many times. CDR3 amino acids: CSASYPGGRADTQYF. CDR3 DNA sequence: TGCAGTGCCTCATACCCAGGGGGCAGGGCAGATACGCAGTATTTT. The chain has TRBV20-1 and TRBJ2-3, with 8 bases lining up with TRBD1. V was clipped by 6 bases and J by 4 bases; unmatched bases: 12. CDR1 is DFQATT and CDR2 is SNEGSKA in the germline V gene (reference sequence). This CDR3 contains 15 residues.

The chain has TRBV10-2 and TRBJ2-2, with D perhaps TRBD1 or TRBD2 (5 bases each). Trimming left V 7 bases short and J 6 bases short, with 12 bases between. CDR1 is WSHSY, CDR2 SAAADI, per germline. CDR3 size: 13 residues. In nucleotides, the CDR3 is TGCGCCAGCAATCGCCGGGACGCCGGGGAGCTGTTTTTT. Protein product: CASNRRDAGELFF.

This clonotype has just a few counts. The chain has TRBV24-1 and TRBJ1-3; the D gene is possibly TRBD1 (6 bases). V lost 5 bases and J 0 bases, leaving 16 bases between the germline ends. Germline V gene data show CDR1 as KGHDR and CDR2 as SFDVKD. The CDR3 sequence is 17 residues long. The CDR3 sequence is CATSAADSTSSGNTIYF. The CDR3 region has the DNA TGTGCCACCAGTGCTGCGGACAGTACGAGCTCTGGAAACACCATATATTTT.

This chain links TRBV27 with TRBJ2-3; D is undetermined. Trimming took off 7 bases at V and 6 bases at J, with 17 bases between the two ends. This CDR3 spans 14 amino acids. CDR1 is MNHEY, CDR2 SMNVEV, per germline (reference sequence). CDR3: CASTRWGAEDTQYF. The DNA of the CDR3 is TGTGCCAGCACCCGATGGGGTGCAGAGGATACGCAGTATTTT.

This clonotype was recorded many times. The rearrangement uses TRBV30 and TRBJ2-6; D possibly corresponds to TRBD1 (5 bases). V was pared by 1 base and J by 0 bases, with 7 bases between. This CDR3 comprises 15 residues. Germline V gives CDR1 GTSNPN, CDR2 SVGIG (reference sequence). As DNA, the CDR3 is TGTGCCTGGAGTGACAGGTCCTCTGGGGCCAACGTCCTGACTTTC. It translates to CAWSDRSSGANVLTF.

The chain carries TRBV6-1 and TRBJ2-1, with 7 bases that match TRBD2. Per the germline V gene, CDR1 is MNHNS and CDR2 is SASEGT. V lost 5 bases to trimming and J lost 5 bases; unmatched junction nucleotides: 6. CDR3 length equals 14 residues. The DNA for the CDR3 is TGTGCCAGCAGTATGGGGGGGAAGAACAATGAGCAGTTCTTC. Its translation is CASSMGGKNNEQFF.

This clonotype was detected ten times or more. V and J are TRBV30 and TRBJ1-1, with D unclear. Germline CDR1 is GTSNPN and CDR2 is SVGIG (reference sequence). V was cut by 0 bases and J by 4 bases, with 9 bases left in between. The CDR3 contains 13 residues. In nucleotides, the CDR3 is TGTGCCTGGAGTGTACAAGGTTTCACTGAAGCTTTCTTT. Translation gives CAWSVQGFTEAFF.

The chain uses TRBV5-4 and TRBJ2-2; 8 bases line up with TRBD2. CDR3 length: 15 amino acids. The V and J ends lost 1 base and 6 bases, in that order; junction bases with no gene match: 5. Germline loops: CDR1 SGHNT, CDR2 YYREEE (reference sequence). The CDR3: CASSLYGRGPGELFF. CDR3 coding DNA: TGTGCCAGCAGCTTGTACGGGAGGGGCCCCGGGGAGCTGTTTTTT. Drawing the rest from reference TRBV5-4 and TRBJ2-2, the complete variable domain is ETGVTQSPTHLIKTRGQQVTLRCSSQSGHNTVSWYQQALGQGPQFIFQYYREEENGRGNFPPRFSGLQFPNYSSELNVNALELDDSALYLCASSLYGRGPGELFFGEGSRLTVL.

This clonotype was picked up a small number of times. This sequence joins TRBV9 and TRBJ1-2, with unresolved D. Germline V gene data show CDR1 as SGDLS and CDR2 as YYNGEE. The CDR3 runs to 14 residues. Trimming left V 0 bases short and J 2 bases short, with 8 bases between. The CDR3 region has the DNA TGTGCCAGCAGCGTAGGTGCACCCAACTATGGCTACACCTTC. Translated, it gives CASSVGAPNYGYTF.

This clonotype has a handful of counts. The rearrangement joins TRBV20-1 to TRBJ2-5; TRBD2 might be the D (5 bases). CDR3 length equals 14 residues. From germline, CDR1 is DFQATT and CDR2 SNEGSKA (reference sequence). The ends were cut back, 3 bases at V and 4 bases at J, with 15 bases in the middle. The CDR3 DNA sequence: TGCAGTGCTAGGCCTGAGGGCATTCTAGAGACCCAGTACTTC. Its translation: CSARPEGILETQYF.

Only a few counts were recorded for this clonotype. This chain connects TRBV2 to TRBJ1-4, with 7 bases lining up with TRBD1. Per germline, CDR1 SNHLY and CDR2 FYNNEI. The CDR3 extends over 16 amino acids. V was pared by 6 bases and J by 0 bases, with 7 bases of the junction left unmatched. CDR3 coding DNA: TGTGCCAGCAGCGAGGGACAGCTTGCAACTAATGAAAAACTGTTTTTT. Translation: CASSEGQLATNEKLFF.

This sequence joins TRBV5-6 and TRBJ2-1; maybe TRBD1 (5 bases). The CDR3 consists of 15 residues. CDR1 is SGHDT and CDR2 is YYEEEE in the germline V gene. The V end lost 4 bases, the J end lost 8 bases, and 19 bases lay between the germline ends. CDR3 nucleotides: TGTGCCAGCAGCCCCGAGGCAAGGGGCGTCGATGAGCAGTTCTTC. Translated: CASSPEARGVDEQFF.

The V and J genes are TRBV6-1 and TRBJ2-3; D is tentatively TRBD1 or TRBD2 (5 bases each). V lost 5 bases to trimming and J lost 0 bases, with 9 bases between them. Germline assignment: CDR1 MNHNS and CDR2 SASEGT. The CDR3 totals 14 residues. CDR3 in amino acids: CASSWGRSTDTQYF. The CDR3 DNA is TGTGCCAGCAGTTGGGGACGCAGCACAGATACGCAGTATTTT.

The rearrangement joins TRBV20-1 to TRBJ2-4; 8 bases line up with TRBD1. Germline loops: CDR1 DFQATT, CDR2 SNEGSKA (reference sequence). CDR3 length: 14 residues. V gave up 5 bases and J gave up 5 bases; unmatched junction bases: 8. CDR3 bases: TGCAGTGCTCTAGACAGGGGAACCGAAAACATTCAGTACTTC. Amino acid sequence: CSALDRGTENIQYF.

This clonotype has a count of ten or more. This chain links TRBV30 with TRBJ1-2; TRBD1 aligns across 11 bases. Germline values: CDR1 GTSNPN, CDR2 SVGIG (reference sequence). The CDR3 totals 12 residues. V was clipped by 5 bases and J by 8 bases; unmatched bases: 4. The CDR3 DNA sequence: TGTGCCTGGGGACAGGGGGCAACGGGCTACACCTTC. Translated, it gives CAWGQGATGYTF.

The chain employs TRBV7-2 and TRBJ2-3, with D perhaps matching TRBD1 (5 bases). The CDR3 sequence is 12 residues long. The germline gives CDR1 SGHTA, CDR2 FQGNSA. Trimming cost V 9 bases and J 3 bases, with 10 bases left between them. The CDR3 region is CASARATDTQYF. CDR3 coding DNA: TGTGCCAGTGCCAGGGCTACAGATACGCAGTATTTT. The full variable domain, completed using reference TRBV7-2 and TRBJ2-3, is GAGVSQSPSNKVTEKGKDVELRCDPISGHTALYWYRQSLGQGLEFLIYFQGNSAPDKSGLPSDRFSAERTGGSVSTLTIQRTQQEDSAVYLCASARATDTQYFGPGTRLTVL.

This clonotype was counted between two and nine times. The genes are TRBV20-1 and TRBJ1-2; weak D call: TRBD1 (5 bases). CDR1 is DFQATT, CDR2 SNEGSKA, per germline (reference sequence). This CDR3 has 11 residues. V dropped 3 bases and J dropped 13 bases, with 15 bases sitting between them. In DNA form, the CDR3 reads TGCAGTGCTAGTTCCGGGGACCTCCGCACCTTC. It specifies CSASSGDLRTF.

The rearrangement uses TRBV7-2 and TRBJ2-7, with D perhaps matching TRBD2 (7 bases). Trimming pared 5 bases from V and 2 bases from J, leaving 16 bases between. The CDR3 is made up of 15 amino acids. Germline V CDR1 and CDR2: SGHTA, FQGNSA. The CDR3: CASSHRAGATYEQYF. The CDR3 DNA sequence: TGTGCCAGCAGCCACCGTGCGGGGGCAACCTACGAGCAGTACTTC.

CDR3: CASSHSYNEQFF. CDR3 sequence (DNA): TGTGCCAGCAGCCATAGTTATAATGAGCAGTTCTTC. The chain links TRBV7-2 to TRBJ2-1, with unresolved D. This CDR3 is 12 amino acids long. V dropped 5 bases and J dropped 7 bases, with 9 bases sitting between them. The V gene's germline CDR1 is SGHTA and CDR2 FQGNSA.

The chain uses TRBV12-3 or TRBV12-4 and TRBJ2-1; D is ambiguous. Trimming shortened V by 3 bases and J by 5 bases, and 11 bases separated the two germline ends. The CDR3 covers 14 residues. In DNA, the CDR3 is TGTGCCAGCAGTTTCTTACGGCCAAACAATGAGCAGTTCTTC. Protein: CASSFLRPNNEQFF.

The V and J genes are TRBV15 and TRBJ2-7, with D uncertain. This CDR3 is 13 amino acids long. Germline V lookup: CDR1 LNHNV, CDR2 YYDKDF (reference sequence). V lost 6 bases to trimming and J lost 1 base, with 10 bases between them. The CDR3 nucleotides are TGTGCCACCAGGTCTGGCACTTCCTACGAGCAGTACTTC. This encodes CATRSGTSYEQYF.

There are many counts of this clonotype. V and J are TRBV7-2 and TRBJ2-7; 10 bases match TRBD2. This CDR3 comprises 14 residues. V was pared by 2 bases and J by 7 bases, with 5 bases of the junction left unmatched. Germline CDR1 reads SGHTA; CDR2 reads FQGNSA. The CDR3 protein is CASSLLAGAHEQYF. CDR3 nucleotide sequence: TGTGCCAGCAGCTTACTAGCGGGAGCACATGAGCAGTACTTC.

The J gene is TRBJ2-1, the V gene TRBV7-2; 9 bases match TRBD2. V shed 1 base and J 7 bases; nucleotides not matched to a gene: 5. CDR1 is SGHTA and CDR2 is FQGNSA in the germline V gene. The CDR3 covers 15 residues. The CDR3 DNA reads TGTGCCAGCAGCTTAGGTAGCGGGAGCAGGAATGAGCAGTTCTTC. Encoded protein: CASSLGSGSRNEQFF.

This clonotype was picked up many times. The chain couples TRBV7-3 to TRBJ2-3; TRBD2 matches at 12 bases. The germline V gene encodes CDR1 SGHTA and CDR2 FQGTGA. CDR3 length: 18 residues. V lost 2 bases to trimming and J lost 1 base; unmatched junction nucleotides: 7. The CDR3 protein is CASSLFGTSGRGTDTQYF. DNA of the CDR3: TGTGCCAGCAGCTTATTCGGGACTAGCGGGCGAGGCACAGATACGCAGTATTTT. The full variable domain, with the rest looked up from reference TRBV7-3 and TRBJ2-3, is GAGVSQTPSNKVTEKGKYVELRCDPISGHTALYWYRQSLGQGPEFLIYFQGTGAADDSGLPNDRFFAVRPEGSVSTLKIQRTERGDSAVYLCASSLFGTSGRGTDTQYFGPGTRLTVL.

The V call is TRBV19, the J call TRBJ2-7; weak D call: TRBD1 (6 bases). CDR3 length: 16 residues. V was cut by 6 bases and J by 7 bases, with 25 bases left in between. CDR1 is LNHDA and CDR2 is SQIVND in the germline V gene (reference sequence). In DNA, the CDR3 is TGTGCCAGTAGCATACTGTCGGGGACAAACCTACGAGAGCAGTACTTC. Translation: CASSILSGTNLREQYF.

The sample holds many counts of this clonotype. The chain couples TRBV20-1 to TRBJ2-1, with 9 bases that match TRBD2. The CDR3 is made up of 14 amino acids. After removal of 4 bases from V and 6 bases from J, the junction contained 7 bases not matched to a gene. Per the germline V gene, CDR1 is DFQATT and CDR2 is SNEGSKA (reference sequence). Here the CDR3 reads CSAKSGRRGNEQFF. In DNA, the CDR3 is TGCAGTGCTAAAAGCGGGAGGAGGGGCAATGAGCAGTTCTTC.

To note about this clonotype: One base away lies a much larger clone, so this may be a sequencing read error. The CDR3 sequence: CASSEFTTAYTEAFF. The CDR3 DNA reads TGTGCCAGCAGTGAATTTACGACAGCGTACACTGAAGCTTTCTTT. This chain links TRBV2 with TRBJ1-1; tentatively, D is TRBD1 (5 bases). Germline V CDR1 and CDR2: SNHLY, FYNNEI. The CDR3 is 15 amino acids. Trimming left V 2 bases short and J 3 bases short, with 13 bases between.

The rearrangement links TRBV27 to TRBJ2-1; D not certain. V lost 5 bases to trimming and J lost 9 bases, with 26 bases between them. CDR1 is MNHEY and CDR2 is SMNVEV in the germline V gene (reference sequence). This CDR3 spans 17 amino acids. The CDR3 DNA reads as TGTGCCAGCAGTCCCCCGTTTAGACTTGGCCTCTCCAGTGAGCAGTTCTTC. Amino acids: CASSPPFRLGLSSEQFF.

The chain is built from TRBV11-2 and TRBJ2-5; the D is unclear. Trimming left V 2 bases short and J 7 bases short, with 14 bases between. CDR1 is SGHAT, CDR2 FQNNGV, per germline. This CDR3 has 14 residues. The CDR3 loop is CASSLSFPPRTQYF. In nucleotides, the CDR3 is TGTGCCAGCAGCTTATCGTTCCCCCCGAGGACCCAGTACTTC.